One sample yielded the 9 T cell receptor beta chains listed below, sequenced in a study of beta chain features in type 1 diabetes (dated by TCRdb to 2016 to 2018). Library prep was done by the immunoSEQ multiplex PCR assay. The entire amount of isolated RNA was reverse transcribed using the High Capacity cDNA Reverse Transcription Kit, so the sequenced TCRB transcripts were expressed ones. This is the immuneACCESS table as TCRdb keeps it, with only in-frame sequences that have V and J called. A part of the clones is gone; compared with another copy, unresolved V genes explain less than half, and the rest is unexplained. This sample is represented by 300,000 to 350,000 clones; less than 9.5% of them were singletons. The top ten hold less than 0.45% of the sample. Sequencing was carried out using central memory CD4+ T cells from blood. All receptors come from a woman aged 18 to 35 in good health.

The chain employs TRBV5-1 and TRBJ2-2; 8 bases fit TRBD2. The V and J ends lost 7 bases and 1 base, in that order; junction bases with no gene match: 12. This CDR3 is 17 amino acids long. Germline V gene data show CDR1 as SGHRS and CDR2 as YFSETQ. The CDR3, as DNA: TGCGCCAGCCGCCCCCGGACTAGCCCTCTGAACACCGGGGAGCTGTTTTTT. It translates to CASRPRTSPLNTGELFF.

The rearrangement uses TRBV4-3 and TRBJ1-4, with D possibly matching TRBD1 (6 bases). This CDR3 is 15 amino acids long. The V and J ends lost 3 bases and 4 bases respectively, with 12 bases between them. CDR1 is LGHNA and CDR2 is YSLEER in the germline V gene. The CDR3, as DNA: TGCGCCAGCAGCCATCACCGGGACAATAATGAAAAACTGTTTTTT. This sequence encodes CASSHHRDNNEKLFF.

This rearrangement joins TRBV6-1 to TRBJ1-5; TRBD1 is a possible D gene (5 bases). This CDR3 region has 14 residues. Looked up from germline, CDR1 is MNHNS and CDR2 is SASEGT. V was shortened by 1 base and J by 7 bases, with 11 bases between the two germline ends. CDR3 nucleotide sequence: TGTGCCAGCAGTGAAGTAAGGGGCCAACAGCCCCAGCATTTT. Encoded protein: CASSEVRGQQPQHF.

This clone was seen a few times. V and J are TRBV7-9 and TRBJ1-1; a weak D match, TRBD1 (5 bases). This CDR3 region has 14 residues. The germline V gene encodes CDR1 SEHNR and CDR2 FQNEAQ (reference sequence). V lost 1 base, J lost 11 bases, and 17 bases lay in between. CDR3 nucleotides: TGTGCCAGCAGCTTAGGGTCCGGGACCGGCGGGGCTTTCTTT. Its translation is CASSLGSGTGGAFF.

This clone showed up just a few times. The chain uses TRBV7-8 and TRBJ2-5; possibly TRBD2 for D (5 bases). Germline V gene data show CDR1 as SGHVS and CDR2 as FQNEAQ. V lost 6 bases to trimming and J lost 5 bases, with 10 bases between them. The CDR3 contains 12 residues. CDR3 sequence (DNA): TGTGCCAGCAGGAGGGTTGGGGAGACCCAGTACTTC. Translating gives CASRRVGETQYF.

The table lists this clone with a few counts. CDR3 in DNA: TGTGCCACCAGCCCCGGCAGGGGGCTCGGAAATGAGCAGTTCTTC. It encodes CATSPGRGLGNEQFF. The chain carries TRBV15 and TRBJ2-1; 8 bases align to TRBD1. The CDR3 loop spans 15 amino acids. V lost 5 bases and J lost 7; bases outside the gene matches: 10. Looked up from germline, CDR1 is LNHNV and CDR2 is YYDKDF (reference sequence).

The chain couples TRBV7-2 to TRBJ2-3; no clear D gene. From germline, CDR1 is SGHTA and CDR2 FQGNSA. Trimming took 3 bases from V and 10 from J, leaving 14 bases between them. The CDR3 runs to 13 residues. DNA for the CDR3: TGTGCCAGCAGCTTGGGATCATATGCTGCGCAGTATTTT. Protein sequence: CASSLGSYAAQYF.

This clone occurred a few times. The rearrangement uses TRBV18 and TRBJ2-7; D is unclear. The CDR3 has 14 amino acids. The germline gives CDR1 KGHSH, CDR2 LQKENI. V shed 3 bases and J shed 2 bases, with 11 bases lying between them. The CDR3: CASSPPGDPYEQYF. As DNA, the CDR3 is TGTGCCAGCTCACCCCCTGGAGATCCCTACGAGCAGTACTTC.

The rearrangement uses TRBV4-2 and TRBJ2-7; 13 bases agree with TRBD2. Germline CDR1 and CDR2: LGHNA and YNFKEQ. J was trimmed by 2 bases and V by 0 bases; bases with no gene match: 7. The CDR3 contains 18 residues. CDR3 DNA: TGTGCCAGCAGCCAAGATTGGACTAGCGGGAGTCGGACCTACGAGCAGTACTTC. Its translation is CASSQDWTSGSRTYEQYF.